The rows below give T cell receptor beta chains drawn from one sample of a study of blood T cell repertoires in COVID-19. Measured with immunoSEQ multiplex PCR; TCRdb has only the in-frame clones, and not every one. Of about 260,000 clones listed, 85% to 90% are singletons. Sequencing was carried out using peripheral blood. These receptors came from a woman between 40 and 50 years old with acute or convalescent COVID-19. Each CDR3 is given with its conserved first and last residue. A D gene is named only where the DNA matches it firmly. Size is stated for part of the rows, as once, few or many counts, or as a class when the clone is expanded.

j_call v_call clone_size d_call cdr3_length cdr3_nt cdr3_aa
TRBJ2-6 TRBV30 . . 15 TGTGCCTGGAGTGTAGTCCTCGGTGGGGCCAACGTCCTGACTTTC CAWSVVLGGANVLTF
TRBJ1-1 TRBV21-1 . . 15 TGTGCCAGCAGCAAGTCGCCGGAGTCAAAGTATGAAGCTTTCTTT CASSKSPESKYEAFF
TRBJ2-2 TRBV7-6 . TRBD1 21 TGTGCCAGCAGCCCCGGCGGGTTCAAACAACAGGGGAGCAAGAACACCGGGGAGCTGTTTTTT CASSPGGFKQQGSKNTGELFF
TRBJ1-5 TRBV25-1 . . 14 TGTGCCAGCAGTGAATGGGGGCTCGAACGGCCCCAGCATTTT CASSEWGLERPQHF
TRBJ1-1 TRBV6-2/TRBV6-3 . . 15 TGTGCCAGCAGTTTTAGGGCCCAAGGAGGCACTGAAGCTTTCTTT CASSFRAQGGTEAFF
TRBJ2-5 TRBV11-2 few . 16 TGTGCCAGCAGCCGAGTCAGGGGATCGGGGCAAGAGACCCAGTACTTC CASSRVRGSGQETQYF
TRBJ2-5 TRBV12-3/TRBV12-4 . . 13 TGTGCCAGCAGACCGGACAGAGAAGAGACCCAGTACTTC CASRPDREETQYF
TRBJ1-1 TRBV6-5 . . 14 TGTGCCAGCAGTTACCAGGGGTTGTTAACTGAAGCTTTCTTT CASSYQGLLTEAFF
TRBJ1-3 TRBV5-4 . . 14 TGTGCCAGCAGAAACTGGGGCAGGAGAAACACCATATATTTT CASRNWGRRNTIYF
TRBJ2-1 TRBV4-1 . TRBD1 12 TGCGCCAGCAGCCAGACAGGGAATGAGCAGTTCTTC CASSQTGNEQFF
TRBJ1-1 TRBV6-5 . TRBD1 15 TGTGCCAGCGCCTGGACAGGGGATTTGGCCACTGAAGCTTTCTTT CASAWTGDLATEAFF
TRBJ1-2 TRBV19 few TRBD1 15 TGTGCCAGTAGTATGGGACAGGGGGCGGGTGGTGGCTACACCTTC CASSMGQGAGGGYTF
TRBJ2-5 TRBV11-2 few . 12 TGTGCCAGCAGCTTGGACCTCGGGGCCCAGTACTTC CASSLDLGAQYF
TRBJ1-2 TRBV5-6 . . 14 TGTGCCAGCAGCCCGGGAAGACCCGGATCTGGCTACACCTTC CASSPGRPGSGYTF
TRBJ2-2 TRBV5-1 . TRBD1 15 TGCGCCAGCAGCATGGACAGGGCGAACACCGGGGAGCTGTTTTTT CASSMDRANTGELFF
TRBJ2-5 TRBV3-1/TRBV3-2 . TRBD2 14 TGTGCCAGCAGCCGTAGTCTAGCGGAGGGGACCCAGTACTTC CASSRSLAEGTQYF
TRBJ2-3 TRBV7-2 . . 13 TGTGCCAGCAGCTTACGGTTGGCAGATACGCAGTATTTT CASSLRLADTQYF
TRBJ2-5 TRBV13 . TRBD2 15 TGTGCCAGCAGCTTTAGCGGGGGGGCCCAAGAGACCCAGTACTTC CASSFSGGAQETQYF
TRBJ1-5 TRBV10-3 few TRBD1 17 TGTGCCATCAGGCTAGTGACAGGGGACTATAGCAATCAGCCCCAGCATTTT CAIRLVTGDYSNQPQHF
TRBJ1-1 TRBV2 . TRBD1 15 TGTGCCAGCAGGGCGAGGACAGGGGTGGACACTGAAGCTTTCTTT CASRARTGVDTEAFF
TRBJ1-2 TRBV15 . . 14 TGTGCCACCAGCAACGGGGGGGCCCACTATGGCTACACCTTC CATSNGGAHYGYTF
TRBJ1-1 TRBV7-9 once TRBD1 16 TGTGCCAGCACCCTAGGGACAGGAACCATGAACACTGAAGCTTTCTTT CASTLGTGTMNTEAFF
TRBJ2-2 TRBV5-6 . TRBD2 17 TGTGCCAGCAGTCCCCTGGGCCAGCGGGGGGCCTCCGGGGAGCTGTTTTTT CASSPLGQRGASGELFF
TRBJ2-3 TRBV24-1 . . 13 TGTGCCACCAGGGGCAGCCATACAGATACGCAGTATTTT CATRGSHTDTQYF
TRBJ1-2 TRBV4-2 . TRBD1 16 TGTGCCAGCAGCCTAGGACAGGGGGCTGGTAGCCATGGCTACACCTTC CASSLGQGAGSHGYTF